This entry features one T cell receptor (beta chain) sequence. What it binds is not known. During construction of the library, unique molecular identifiers were attached to individual cDNA molecules for quantitative, reproducible TCR counting. One entry per CDR3 protein results from TCRdb running MiXCR on the RACE reads. The sample lists about 82,000 distinct CDR3 sequences, approximately 7% occurring once. Trimming removed 6 bases from V and 4 bases from J; junction bases left unmatched: 7. Germline V CDR1 and CDR2: MNHEY, SVGAGI. The CDR3 totals 14 residues. Time point specified: patch test 2, 6 weeks after DPC sensitization. Treatment: therapeutic diphenylcyclopropenone sensitization with weekly scalp DPC. Donors, patients with alopecia ranging from 18 to 70 years old and judged suitable for DPC, provided samples. The sample originates from a study of human T cells and chemical hapten exposure. Across the study: Across the whole study, which lasted roughly 24 weeks, patients were given diphenylcyclopropenone on the scalp once a week.

Study observations and caveats: Patch test score was positively correlated with the counts of PT1 expanded TCRs.

The sample was whole blood, taken in connection with sensitization to the hapten diphenylcyclopropenone (DPC). The clonotype originates from a woman in her thirties with alopecia areata. Some clones in this sample may be carry-over from other donors' samples. The genes are TRBV6-5 and TRBJ1-2; 8 bases match TRBD1. The CDR3 DNA is TGTGCCAGCAGGGACCAGGGGGCGGGCTATGGCTACACCTTC. Translated, it gives CASRDQGAGYGYTF.